The entry that follows covers one T cell receptor beta chain sequence. The data originate from a study of cytomegalovirus exposure and HLA in healthy donors. PCR employed 60 Vbeta and 13 Jbeta primers. The protocol was immunoSEQ multiplex PCR, while the TCRdb copy is restricted to in-frame clones and leaves out a portion. In the table there are approximately 150,000 clones, more than 65% of which are singletons. The CDR3 contains 14 residues. V gave up 5 bases and J gave up 6 bases, with 13 bases separating them. Germline V gives CDR1 SGHTA, CDR2 FQGNSA. This receptor was identified in a woman aged 25 to 39 in good health and CMV-seronegative. The gene calls are TRBV7-2 and TRBJ2-2; D not resolved. Sequencing was carried out using PBMCs. The CDR3 is CASSQVAGPGELFF. The CDR3 bases are TGTGCCAGCAGCCAAGTTGCAGGTCCCGGGGAGCTGTTTTTT.